This TCR beta chain was identified in a study of shared T cell receptors in the human thymus. Sequenced by immunoSEQ multiplex PCR; TCRdb stores in-frame clones only, minus some. Here the sample spans 650,000 to 950,000 clones, around 85% being singletons. The germline V gene encodes CDR1 SGDLS and CDR2 YYNGEE. The CDR3 is 19 residues long. V lost 0 bases and J 0 bases, leaving 20 bases between the germline ends. The data were also submitted as part of a second study, on human thymus T cells. Per that study: Among the donors, all were healthy Finnish infants having corrective surgery for congenital heart defects. Thymus was obtained from resections taken during corrective heart surgery. Thymic as well as blood repertoires seemed to favor certain V and J genes unevenly. Highly overlapping thymic repertoires among unrelated individuals were reported in related research.

The V call is TRBV9, the J call TRBJ2-3; maybe TRBD2 (6 bases). The source of this sequence is a girl under three years old with a congenital heart defect. The sequenced sample was thymocytes. CDR3 coding DNA: TGTGCCAGCAGCGTAGGGGGGGATCGTGGGTTTCACAGCACAGATACGCAGTATTTT. It encodes CASSVGGDRGFHSTDTQYF.